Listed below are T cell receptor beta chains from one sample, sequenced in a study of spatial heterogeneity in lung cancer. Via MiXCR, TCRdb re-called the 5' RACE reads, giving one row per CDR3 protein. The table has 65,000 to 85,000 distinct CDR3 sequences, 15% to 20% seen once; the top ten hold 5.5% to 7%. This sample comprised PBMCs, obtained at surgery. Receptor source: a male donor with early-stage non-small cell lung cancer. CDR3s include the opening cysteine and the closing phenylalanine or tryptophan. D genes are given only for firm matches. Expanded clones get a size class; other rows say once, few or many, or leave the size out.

CASSSSSGRGTQYF	TGTGCCAGCAGTTCGTCTAGCGGGAGGGGTACGCAGTATTTT	TRBJ2-3	few	TRBV28	TRBD2
CASSLVGPNEQYF	TGTGCCAGCAGCTTGGTGGGACCTAACGAGCAGTACTTC	TRBJ2-7	.	TRBV5-4	.
CAISESIVGQANTEAFF	TGTGCCATCAGTGAGTCGATTGTGGGACAGGCTAACACTGAAGCTTTCTTT	TRBJ1-1	few	TRBV10-3	TRBD1
CASSLAGSRGANVLTF	TGCGCCAGCAGCTTGGCCGGGTCCCGTGGGGCCAACGTCCTGACTTTC	TRBJ2-6	once	TRBV5-1	.
CASSLRDSENIQYF	TGTGCCAGCTCACTCAGGGATTCTGAAAACATTCAGTACTTC	TRBJ2-4	.	TRBV18	.
CASSSQSSSSGGAGELFF	TGTGCCAGCAGTTCCCAAAGCAGCTCTAGCGGGGGTGCCGGGGAGCTGTTTTTT	TRBJ2-2	.	TRBV6-6	TRBD2
CAWTSGLAGELFF	TGTGCCTGGACGTCAGGGCTCGCCGGGGAGCTGTTTTTT	TRBJ2-2	few	TRBV30	.
CASSEPPAGGAYEQYF	TGTGCCAGCAGTGAACCCCCGGCGGGGGGGGCCTACGAGCAGTACTTC	TRBJ2-7	few	TRBV6-1	TRBD2
CASSPGGRSGYTF	TGTGCCAGCAGTCCCGGGGGGCGGTCTGGCTACACCTTC	TRBJ1-2	.	TRBV28	.
CASSYGRGRGRLMDTEAFF	TGTGCCAGCAGTTACGGGCGGGGCAGGGGGCGATTGATGGACACTGAAGCTTTCTTT	TRBJ1-1	few	TRBV6-2/TRBV6-3	TRBD1
CASTTRGPEETQYF	TGTGCCAGCACCACGAGGGGGCCCGAAGAGACCCAGTACTTC	TRBJ2-5	few	TRBV6-2/TRBV6-3	TRBD1